This TCR beta chain is from a study of graft-versus-host responses after intestinal transplantation. Overall study: In this cohort, recipients had multivisceral, liver-intestinal, or isolated intestinal transplants. After anti-thymocyte globulin induction, recipients took tacrolimus and steroids for approximately three years.

Germline CDR1 is LGHNA and CDR2 is YSLEER. The CDR3 covers 12 residues. V dropped 0 bases and J dropped 10 bases, with 7 bases sitting between them. Study-level points and caveats: Allografts of patients with graft-donor T cell macrochimerism showed high graft-versus-host to host-versus-graft clone ratios.

Repertoires were generated with immunoSEQ multiplex PCR, while TCRdb's copy carries only in-frame clones and drops some. The data show 90,000 to 130,000 clones, 85% to 95% seen once. Points on this clone: Its antigen is not identified.

The sequence came from a human donor who was the organ donor for an intestinal transplant. This chain connects TRBV4-3 to TRBJ2-1, with D uncertain. Sequencing used unstimulated CD8+ T cells sorted from spleen or lymph node cells, obtained before transplant. The CDR3 loop reads CASSQDSGEQFF. The CDR3 nucleotides read TGCGCCAGCAGCCAAGATTCCGGAGAGCAGTTCTTC.